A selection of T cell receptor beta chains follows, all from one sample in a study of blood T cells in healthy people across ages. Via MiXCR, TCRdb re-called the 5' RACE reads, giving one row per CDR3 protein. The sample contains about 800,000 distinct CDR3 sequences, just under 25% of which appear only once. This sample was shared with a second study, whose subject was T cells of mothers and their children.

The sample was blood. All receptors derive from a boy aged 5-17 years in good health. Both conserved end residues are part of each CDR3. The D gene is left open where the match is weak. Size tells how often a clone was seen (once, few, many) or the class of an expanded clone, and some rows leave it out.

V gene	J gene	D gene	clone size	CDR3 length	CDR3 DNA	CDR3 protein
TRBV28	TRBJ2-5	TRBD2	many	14	TGTGCCAGCAGCCCCCCCGGGGGAGGGGAGACCCAGTACTTC	CASSPPGGGETQYF
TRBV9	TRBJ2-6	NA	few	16	TGTGCCAGCAGCGGAACATACAGCTCTGGGGCCAACGTCCTGACTTTC	CASSGTYSSGANVLTF
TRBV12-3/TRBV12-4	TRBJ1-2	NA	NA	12	TGTGCCAGCAGTTTTGGACGGAATGGCTACACCTTC	CASSFGRNGYTF
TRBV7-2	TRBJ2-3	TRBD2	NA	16	TGTGCCAGCAGCTTAGATTTGACTAGCGGCACAGATACGCAGTATTTT	CASSLDLTSGTDTQYF
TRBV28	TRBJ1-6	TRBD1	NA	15	TGTGCCAGCAGTCCCATCGACAGGGATTTTTCACCCCTCCACTTT	CASSPIDRDFSPLHF
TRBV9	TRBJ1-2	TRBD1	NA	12	TGTGCCAGCAGCGGGACAGGGAATGGCTACACCTTC	CASSGTGNGYTF
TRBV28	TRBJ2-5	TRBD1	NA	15	TGTGCCAGCAGTACCCCTTCCGCAGGGGGTGAGACCCAGTACTTC	CASSTPSAGGETQYF
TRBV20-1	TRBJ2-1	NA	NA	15	TGCAGTGCTGAGAGGGGGGACTTGGATGGAGATGAGCAGTTCTTC	CSAERGDLDGDEQFF
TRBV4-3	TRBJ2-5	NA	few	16	TGCGCCAGCAGCCAAGAGGGGCGGGCCCCCGGCGAGACCCAGTACTTC	CASSQEGRAPGETQYF
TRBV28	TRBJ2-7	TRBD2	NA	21	TGTGCCAGCAGTTTATGGAGCCTGGGGGCGACCGGGACTAGCGGGGCCTACGAGCAGTACTTC	CASSLWSLGATGTSGAYEQYF
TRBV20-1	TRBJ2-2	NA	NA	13	TGCAGTGCTAGGAGGCCGGGGACCGGGGAGCTGTTTTTT	CSARRPGTGELFF
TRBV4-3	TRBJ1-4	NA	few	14	TGCGCCAGCAGCCAAAGCCCAAAGGGTGAAAAACTGTTTTTT	CASSQSPKGEKLFF
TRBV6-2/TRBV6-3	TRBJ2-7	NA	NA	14	TGTGCCAGCAGTTATTTGGGACGGACCTACGAGCAGTACTTC	CASSYLGRTYEQYF
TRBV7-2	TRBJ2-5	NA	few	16	TGTGCCAGCAGCTTATCGGGGACCGGGGTTGAGGAGACCCAGTACTTC	CASSLSGTGVEETQYF
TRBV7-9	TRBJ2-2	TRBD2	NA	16	TGTGCCAGCAGAACCCTAGCGGGAACTAGCACCGGGGAGCTGTTTTTT	CASRTLAGTSTGELFF
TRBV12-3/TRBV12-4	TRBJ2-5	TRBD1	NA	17	TGTGCCAGCAGTTTTGGCGCCGGGACAGCGTCAAGAGAGACCCAGTACTTC	CASSFGAGTASRETQYF
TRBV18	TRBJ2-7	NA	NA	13	TGTGCCAGCTCAGCAGAAGTCACCTACGAGCAGTACTTC	CASSAEVTYEQYF
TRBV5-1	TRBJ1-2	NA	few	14	TGCGCCAGCAGCCCAGACCAGGGTAACTATGGCTACACCTTC	CASSPDQGNYGYTF
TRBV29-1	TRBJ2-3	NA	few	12	TGCAGCGTTGAAGAATACGCAGATACGCAGTATTTT	CSVEEYADTQYF
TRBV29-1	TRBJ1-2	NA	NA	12	TGCAGCGGGCAGGGGAATAACTATGGCTACACCTTC	CSGQGNNYGYTF
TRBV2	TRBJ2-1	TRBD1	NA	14	TGTGCCAGCAGTGAAGGACAGGGGATCAATGAGCAGTTCTTC	CASSEGQGINEQFF
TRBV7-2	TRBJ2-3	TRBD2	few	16	TGTGCCAGCAGCTTAACTAGCGGGGGTCGCACAGATACGCAGTATTTT	CASSLTSGGRTDTQYF
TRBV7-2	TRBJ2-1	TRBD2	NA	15	TGTGCCAGCAGCTTAGGGGAGGGAAACTACAATGAGCAGTTCTTC	CASSLGEGNYNEQFF
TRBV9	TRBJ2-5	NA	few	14	TGTGCCAGCGGGAGGACAGCCGCTCAAGAGACCCAGTACTTC	CASGRTAAQETQYF
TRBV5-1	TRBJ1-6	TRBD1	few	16	TGCGCCAGCAGCCCACAGGGGGCTGGGGATAATTCACCCCTCCACTTT	CASSPQGAGDNSPLHF
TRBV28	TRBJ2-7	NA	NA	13	TGTGCCAGCAGCCCTACCTACGTCTACGAGCAGTACTTC	CASSPTYVYEQYF
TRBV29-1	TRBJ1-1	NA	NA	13	TGCAGCGTTGAGGAGGGCCTTGGGACTGAAGCTTTCTTT	CSVEEGLGTEAFF
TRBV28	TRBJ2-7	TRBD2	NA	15	TGTGCCAGCAGATGGCCGGGAGGATCCTCCTACGAGCAGTACTTC	CASRWPGGSSYEQYF
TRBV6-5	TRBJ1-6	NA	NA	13	TGTGCCAGCCAACCGGGGGCAGCTTCACCCCTCCACTTT	CASQPGAASPLHF
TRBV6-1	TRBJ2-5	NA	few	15	TGTGCCAGCAGTGAAGTTTATGGGGGCTCAGAGACCCAGTACTTC	CASSEVYGGSETQYF
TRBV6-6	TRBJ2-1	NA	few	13	TGTGCCAGCAGCCTGCTCGGGACTTCAGAGCAGTTCTTC	CASSLLGTSEQFF
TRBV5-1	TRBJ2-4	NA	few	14	TGCGCCAGCAGCTTGGCAAGGGAAGACGACATTCAGTACTTC	CASSLAREDDIQYF
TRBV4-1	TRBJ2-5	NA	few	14	TGCGCCAGCAGCCGTATAGGGACGGGAGAGACCCAGTACTTC	CASSRIGTGETQYF
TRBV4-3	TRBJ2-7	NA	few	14	TGCGCCAGCAGCCAAGGGCGAAATGGCCTGGAGCAGTACTTC	CASSQGRNGLEQYF
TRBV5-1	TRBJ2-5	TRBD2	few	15	TGCGCCAGCAGCTTTAGCGGGACTTTCCAAGAGACCCAGTACTTC	CASSFSGTFQETQYF
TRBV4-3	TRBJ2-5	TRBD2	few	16	TGCGCCAGCAGCCAAGGGACTAGCGGGAGCCACGAGACCCAGTACTTC	CASSQGTSGSHETQYF
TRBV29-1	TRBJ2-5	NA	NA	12	TGCAGCGTTTCTAGGGATCAAGAGACCCAGTACTTC	CSVSRDQETQYF
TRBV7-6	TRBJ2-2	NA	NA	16	TGTGCCAGCAGCTTTAGAGGCGAGACAAACACCGGGGAGCTGTTTTTT	CASSFRGETNTGELFF
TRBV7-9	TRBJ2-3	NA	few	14	TGTGCCAGCAGCTTAGCGCGAGGTCCTGATACGCAGTATTTT	CASSLARGPDTQYF
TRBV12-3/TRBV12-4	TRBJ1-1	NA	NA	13	TGTGCCAGCAGGGAAATCAAGAACACTGAAGCTTTCTTT	CASREIKNTEAFF
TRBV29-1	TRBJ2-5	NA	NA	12	TGCAGCGTCGACAGCCAAGTAGAGACCCAGTACTTC	CSVDSQVETQYF
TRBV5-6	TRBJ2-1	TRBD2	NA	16	TGTGCCAGCAGCTGGATAGCGGGAGGGCCCTGGAATGAGCAGTTCTTC	CASSWIAGGPWNEQFF
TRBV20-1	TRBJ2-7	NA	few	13	TGCAGTGCTAGGGGGGTTAACTCCTACGAGCAGTACTTC	CSARGVNSYEQYF
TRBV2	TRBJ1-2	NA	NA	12	TGTGCCAGCGGCGAGGGGAACTATGGCTACACCTTC	CASGEGNYGYTF
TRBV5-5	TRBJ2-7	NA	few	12	TGTGCCAGCAGCTTCCAGGGGTTCGAGCAGTACTTC	CASSFQGFEQYF
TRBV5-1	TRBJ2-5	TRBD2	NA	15	TGCGCCAGCCACGGGACTAGCGGGACCCAAGAGACCCAGTACTTC	CASHGTSGTQETQYF
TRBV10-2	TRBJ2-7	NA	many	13	TGCGCCAGCAGTGACGGCGGGAAGTACGAGCAGTACTTC	CASSDGGKYEQYF
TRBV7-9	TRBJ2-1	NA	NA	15	TGTGCCAGCAGCTTAGCGGGGGGGCTTGGGAATGAGCAGTTCTTC	CASSLAGGLGNEQFF